These T cell receptor beta chains were read from a single sample in a study of blood T cell repertoires in COVID-19. Profiling relied on immunoSEQ multiplex PCR, and the TCRdb table lists in-frame clones only, not all of them. The repertoire has some 60,000 clones, 77% of them found once; the top ten carry around 32%. The sequencing input was peripheral blood. The receptors come from a human donor in a cohort sampled during active COVID-19. CDR3s include the opening cysteine and the closing phenylalanine or tryptophan. A D gene is named only where the DNA matches it firmly. Rows give clone size only sometimes, using once, few, many, or a class for an expanded clone.

j_call d_call v_call clone_size cdr3_aa cdr3_nt
TRBJ2-1 . TRBV9 . CASSTTRGGPPNEQFF TGTGCCAGCAGCACCACAAGGGGGGGCCCTCCCAATGAGCAGTTCTTC
TRBJ2-7 . TRBV18 . CASSPGQLYEQYF TGTGCCAGCTCACCGGGACAACTCTACGAGCAGTACTTC
TRBJ2-5 TRBD1 TRBV29-1 . CSVVLLGQGAWGKETQYF TGCAGCGTTGTATTGTTGGGACAGGGGGCATGGGGGAAAGAGACCCAGTACTTC
TRBJ2-3 . TRBV5-5 . CASSLGQRVAGTQYF TGTGCCAGCAGCTTGGGACAGCGGGTGGCGGGTACGCAGTATTTT
TRBJ1-5 . TRBV7-9 . CASTKRRGDSNQPQHF TGTGCCAGCACCAAGAGGAGGGGAGATAGCAATCAGCCCCAGCATTTT
TRBJ1-1 TRBD1 TRBV5-1 . CASSFDRVGTEAFF TGCGCCAGCAGCTTCGACAGGGTAGGGACTGAAGCTTTCTTT
TRBJ2-3 . TRBV5-4 . CASSFSGGRRTDTQYF TGTGCCAGCAGCTTCTCCGGGGGGCGCCGCACAGATACGCAGTATTTT
TRBJ2-7 . TRBV4-1 . CASSLQGDSEQYF TGCGCCAGCAGCCTGCAAGGGGATAGCGAGCAGTACTTC
TRBJ2-5 . TRBV5-1 once CASSKWETQETQYF TGCGCCAGCAGCAAGTGGGAGACCCAAGAGACCCAGTACTTC
TRBJ2-3 TRBD2 TRBV6-5 . CASTSGGFRTDTQYF TGTGCCAGCACCAGCGGGGGGTTTCGGACAGATACGCAGTATTTT
TRBJ2-2 TRBD2 TRBV9 . CASSDGTSGSSRTGELFF TGTGCCAGCAGCGATGGGACTAGCGGGAGCTCAAGGACCGGGGAGCTGTTTTTT
TRBJ2-5 TRBD1 TRBV4-1 many CASSQAEVGQGYQETQYF TGCGCCAGCAGCCAGGCCGAGGTCGGACAGGGGTACCAAGAGACCCAGTACTTC
TRBJ1-4 TRBD1 TRBV5-1 . CASSSLFSSTGQGEKLFF TGCGCCAGCAGCTCCCTTTTTTCTTCGACAGGGCAAGGTGAAAAACTGTTTTTT
TRBJ2-7 . TRBV14 . CASSQVARRGEQYF TGTGCCAGCAGCCAAGTGGCACGGAGAGGGGAGCAGTACTTC
TRBJ2-7 . TRBV7-2 . CASSLSYGLIYEQYF TGTGCCAGCAGCTTATCTTACGGACTCATCTACGAGCAGTACTTC
TRBJ1-2 . TRBV3-1/TRBV3-2 . CASSFLQGWSGYGYTF TGTGCCAGCAGCTTCCTCCAGGGGTGGTCCGGGTATGGCTACACCTTC
TRBJ1-6 TRBD1 TRBV5-1 . CASSFGQGASTLHF TGCGCCAGCAGCTTTGGACAGGGGGCATCAACCCTCCACTTT
TRBJ2-3 TRBD2 TRBV5-6 . CASSSTLALGQYF TGTGCCAGCAGCTCGACACTAGCGCTGGGGCAGTATTTT
TRBJ2-7 . TRBV5-1 . CASSRSYEQYF TGCGCCAGCAGCCGGTCCTACGAGCAGTACTTC
TRBJ2-3 . TRBV5-3 . CARSLTGKVLGQYF TGTGCCAGAAGCTTGACAGGGAAAGTTCTTGGGCAGTATTTT
TRBJ2-1 TRBD2 TRBV19 . CASSIGRTSGRYNEQFF TGTGCCAGTAGTATAGGTAGGACTAGCGGGAGGTACAATGAGCAGTTCTTC
TRBJ2-7 . TRBV19 . CASSRQGSEQYF TGTGCCAGTAGTCGCCAGGGCTCCGAGCAGTACTTC
TRBJ2-3 TRBD2 TRBV28 . CASSLSLAETDTQYF TGTGCCAGCAGTTTATCGCTAGCGGAAACAGATACGCAGTATTTT
TRBJ2-1 TRBD2 TRBV15 . CATSRLLAGGPGNEQFF TGTGCCACCAGCAGATTATTAGCGGGAGGGCCGGGGAATGAGCAGTTCTTC
TRBJ2-5 TRBD2 TRBV5-5 . CASSLAPSGGQETQYF TGTGCCAGCAGCTTGGCCCCTAGCGGGGGTCAAGAGACCCAGTACTTC
TRBJ1-1 . TRBV3-1/TRBV3-2 . CASSQAAGPQGGAFF TGTGCCAGCAGCCAAGCGGCGGGACCCCAAGGAGGAGCTTTCTTT
TRBJ2-3 . TRBV9 . CASNSQGALTDTQYF TGTGCCAGCAATTCCCAGGGCGCACTCACAGATACGCAGTATTTT
TRBJ1-1 TRBD1 TRBV6-6 few CASSYRDRAEAFF TGTGCCAGCAGTTACAGGGACAGGGCTGAAGCTTTCTTT
TRBJ2-7 TRBD1 TRBV30 . CAWSFLDRGYEQYF TGTGCCTGGAGTTTCCTGGACAGGGGCTACGAGCAGTACTTC
TRBJ1-1 TRBD1 TRBV2 . CASRGQGNTEAFF TGTGCCAGCAGGGGACAGGGGAACACTGAAGCTTTCTTT
TRBJ1-4 . TRBV6-5 . CASSRGLSNEKLFF TGTGCCAGCAGTCGGGGGTTATCTAATGAAAAACTGTTTTTT
TRBJ2-1 . TRBV5-1 once CASSLPGEVNEQFF TGCGCCAGCAGCTTACCGGGAGAGGTTAATGAGCAGTTCTTC
TRBJ2-2 . TRBV11-3 . CASSRNGDTGELFF TGTGCCAGCAGCCGAAACGGGGACACCGGGGAGCTGTTTTTT
TRBJ2-7 . TRBV6-1 . CASSEGTASYEQYF TGTGCCAGCAGTGAAGGGACAGCCTCATACGAGCAGTACTTC
TRBJ1-2 TRBD1 TRBV6-1 . CASSEAVGQGEGYTF TGTGCCAGCAGTGAAGCGGTCGGACAGGGTGAAGGCTACACCTTC
TRBJ1-1 . TRBV7-2 once CASSAISGVATEAFF TGTGCCAGCAGCGCTATTTCAGGGGTGGCCACTGAAGCTTTCTTT
TRBJ1-6 . TRBV30 . CAWDQGHRSPFESLHF TGTGCCTGGGACCAGGGCCACAGGTCCCCTTTCGAATCCCTCCACTTT
TRBJ1-3 TRBD1 TRBV2 few CASSFGQGPSGNTIYF TGTGCCAGCAGTTTTGGACAGGGTCCCTCTGGAAACACCATATATTTT
TRBJ2-7 . TRBV4-3 . CASSQESAGLGSEQYF TGCGCCAGCAGCCAAGAATCCGCCGGCCTAGGAAGCGAGCAGTACTTC